This record looks at one TCR beta chain sequence and its context. This sample was taken from a study of T cell changes during pregnancy in multiple sclerosis. The V gene's germline CDR1 is LGHNA and CDR2 YNFKEQ. This CDR3 is 15 amino acids long. V was clipped by 3 bases and J by 4 bases; unmatched bases: 7. Assay: immunoSEQ multiplex PCR; the TCRdb copy retains only in-frame clones and omits some. Among tens of thousands of clones listed, over 90% were seen once. The rearrangement joins TRBV4-2 to TRBJ1-2; 8 bases fit TRBD1. The source material was CD4+ T cells from peripheral blood mononuclear cells, sampled in the third trimester of pregnancy. The TCR originated in a female donor with multiple sclerosis, enrolled in a pregnancy study. CDR3 in amino acids: CASSQATGVGYGYTF. CDR3 coding DNA: TGTGCCAGCAGCCAGGCGACAGGGGTGGGCTATGGCTACACCTTC.